Listed below are T cell receptor beta chains from one sample, sequenced in a study of T cells in Graves' hyperthyroidism and ophthalmopathy. TCRdb fed the multiplex PCR reads into MiXCR, producing one record per CDR3 protein. The sample yields 330,000 or so distinct CDR3 sequences, around 19% seen once. The specimen sequenced was blood. These receptors were obtained from a man aged 50 to 59 with Graves' ophthalmopathy. Both conserved end residues are part of each CDR3. The D gene is left open where the match is weak. Expanded clones get a size class; other rows say once, few or many, or leave the size out.

cdr3_nt: TGTGCCAGTTTGGCGGTCCAAGGCACGCAGTATTTT
cdr3_aa: CASLAVQGTQYF
clone_size: many
v_call: TRBV2
j_call: TRBJ2-3
d_call: -

cdr3_nt: TGTGCCAGCAGGTGGCGGGCAGGGAGCGAGCAGTACTTC
cdr3_aa: CASRWRAGSEQYF
clone_size: -
v_call: TRBV5-6
j_call: TRBJ2-7
d_call: -

cdr3_nt: TGTGCCAGCAGTTACTCGTCGGGGCGGTACGAGCAGTACTTC
cdr3_aa: CASSYSSGRYEQYF
clone_size: few
v_call: TRBV6-5
j_call: TRBJ2-7
d_call: -

cdr3_nt: TGTGCCAGCGGTTTTCTTCGGGCCTCAAATTCACCCCTCCACTTT
cdr3_aa: CASGFLRASNSPLHF
clone_size: -
v_call: TRBV28
j_call: TRBJ1-6
d_call: -

cdr3_nt: TGTGCCAGCAGCCAAGAAGCGACTCCTGGACTAGCGGGAGGCGGGCTGTACTTC
cdr3_aa: CASSQEATPGLAGGGLYF
clone_size: -
v_call: TRBV4-2
j_call: TRBJ2-4
d_call: TRBD2

cdr3_nt: TGTGCCAGCAGTCTCACAGGGGTGCGCGGCTACACCTTC
cdr3_aa: CASSLTGVRGYTF
clone_size: once
v_call: TRBV6-1
j_call: TRBJ1-2
d_call: TRBD1

cdr3_nt: TGTGCCAGCAGTTACCGGGCAGGGGGCACAGATACGCAGTATTTT
cdr3_aa: CASSYRAGGTDTQYF
clone_size: -
v_call: TRBV6-1
j_call: TRBJ2-3
d_call: -

cdr3_nt: TGTGCCAGCAGCCCTCTTGTTCGGGACAGGGAGGTCTACGAGCAGTACTTC
cdr3_aa: CASSPLVRDREVYEQYF
clone_size: -
v_call: TRBV7-9
j_call: TRBJ2-7
d_call: TRBD1

cdr3_nt: TGTGCCAGCAGCTCCGGGACACCCAAAAACATTCAGTACTTC
cdr3_aa: CASSSGTPKNIQYF
clone_size: many
v_call: TRBV7-8
j_call: TRBJ2-4
d_call: -

cdr3_nt: TGTGCCAGCAGTTCCCGACTAGCGGGAGGCTTCGTGATGGATGAGCAGTTCTTC
cdr3_aa: CASSSRLAGGFVMDEQFF
clone_size: -
v_call: TRBV28
j_call: TRBJ2-1
d_call: TRBD2

cdr3_nt: TGTGCCAGCAGTTGGACCCGGGCAGCGAAGGAGTACTTC
cdr3_aa: CASSWTRAAKEYF
clone_size: few
v_call: TRBV27
j_call: TRBJ2-7
d_call: -

cdr3_nt: TGTGCCAGCAGCTTAGCGGCTAGCGGGGCCCGGAGCTCCTACAATGAGCAGTTCTTC
cdr3_aa: CASSLAASGARSSYNEQFF
clone_size: many
v_call: TRBV7-3
j_call: TRBJ2-1
d_call: TRBD2

cdr3_nt: TGTGCCAGCAGTCGGGGGTCGCCAGCGGGCGATGAGCAGTTCTTC
cdr3_aa: CASSRGSPAGDEQFF
clone_size: -
v_call: TRBV6-1
j_call: TRBJ2-1
d_call: -

cdr3_nt: TGCGCCAGCAGCCAACAATACTCCTACAATGAGCAGTTCTTC
cdr3_aa: CASSQQYSYNEQFF
clone_size: -
v_call: TRBV4-1
j_call: TRBJ2-1
d_call: -

cdr3_nt: TGTGCCAGCAGCCAAGTTCGGGGCGGGGAAAAACTGTTTTTT
cdr3_aa: CASSQVRGGEKLFF
clone_size: -
v_call: TRBV4-2
j_call: TRBJ1-4
d_call: -

cdr3_nt: TGCAGCGTTGTGGGGTCCGGCTATGGCTACACCTTC
cdr3_aa: CSVVGSGYGYTF
clone_size: few
v_call: TRBV29-1
j_call: TRBJ1-2
d_call: -

cdr3_nt: TGTGCCATCAGCCTGATGACAGGGGGCGCGAATGGCTACACCTTC
cdr3_aa: CAISLMTGGANGYTF
clone_size: -
v_call: TRBV10-3
j_call: TRBJ1-2
d_call: TRBD1

cdr3_nt: TGCAGTGCTTCGGACAGGGGGAGCAATCAGCCCCAGCATTTT
cdr3_aa: CSASDRGSNQPQHF
clone_size: few
v_call: TRBV20-1
j_call: TRBJ1-5
d_call: TRBD1

cdr3_nt: TGTGCCAGTAGTTTCTCCGGGACATTGAATGAAAAACTGTTTTTT
cdr3_aa: CASSFSGTLNEKLFF
clone_size: -
v_call: TRBV19
j_call: TRBJ1-4
d_call: -

cdr3_nt: TGTGCCAGCAGCTTCCCCCCCGGATTAAGGGGCCTCGAGCAGTACTTC
cdr3_aa: CASSFPPGLRGLEQYF
clone_size: -
v_call: TRBV11-2
j_call: TRBJ2-7
d_call: -

cdr3_nt: TGTGCCAGCAGGGGGGCGGGGGGGCGGAACGAGCAGTACTTC
cdr3_aa: CASRGAGGRNEQYF
clone_size: few
v_call: TRBV6-1
j_call: TRBJ2-7
d_call: TRBD2

cdr3_nt: TGTGCCAGCAGCCCCACAGGGGGTACTAGCACAGATACGCAGTATTTT
cdr3_aa: CASSPTGGTSTDTQYF
clone_size: few
v_call: TRBV7-9
j_call: TRBJ2-3
d_call: TRBD1

cdr3_nt: TGTGCCAGCAGCTTCTTATGGTCAGCCCTTGGGAATAATGAAAAACTGTTTTTT
cdr3_aa: CASSFLWSALGNNEKLFF
clone_size: few
v_call: TRBV5-5
j_call: TRBJ1-4
d_call: -

cdr3_nt: TGTGCCAGCAGTTCCACCGTCGGGGAGCTGTTTTTT
cdr3_aa: CASSSTVGELFF
clone_size: -
v_call: TRBV27
j_call: TRBJ2-2
d_call: -

cdr3_nt: TGTGCCAGCAGTTTAATCGGGACAGGCCCCTACGAGCAGTACTTC
cdr3_aa: CASSLIGTGPYEQYF
clone_size: few
v_call: TRBV6-1
j_call: TRBJ2-7
d_call: TRBD1

cdr3_nt: TGTGCCAGCACACCTACAGGGGCTTCCTACGAGCAGTACTTC
cdr3_aa: CASTPTGASYEQYF
clone_size: few
v_call: TRBV28
j_call: TRBJ2-7
d_call: TRBD1

cdr3_nt: TGTGCCAGCAGCTCTGGGACTAGCGGGATTACAGATACGCAGTATTTT
cdr3_aa: CASSSGTSGITDTQYF
clone_size: many
v_call: TRBV7-3
j_call: TRBJ2-3
d_call: TRBD2

cdr3_nt: TGTGCCAGCAGCCTCAGGCCGGGGACTAGCGGGGGGGGGGACAATGAGCAGTTCTTC
cdr3_aa: CASSLRPGTSGGGDNEQFF
clone_size: few
v_call: TRBV7-2
j_call: TRBJ2-1
d_call: TRBD2

cdr3_nt: TGTGCCACCAGCCGAGTCTTAGATTCACCCCTCCACTTT
cdr3_aa: CATSRVLDSPLHF
clone_size: -
v_call: TRBV15
j_call: TRBJ1-6
d_call: -

cdr3_nt: TGCGCCAGCAGCTCCACACTAGCGGGAGGGAGCGAGCAGTACTTC
cdr3_aa: CASSSTLAGGSEQYF
clone_size: many
v_call: TRBV5-1
j_call: TRBJ2-7
d_call: TRBD2

cdr3_nt: TGTGCCAGCAGTTTACCACAGTCCATCTATGGCTACACCTTC
cdr3_aa: CASSLPQSIYGYTF
clone_size: few
v_call: TRBV28
j_call: TRBJ1-2
d_call: -

cdr3_nt: TGTGCCAGCACCCCTTGGGGGCAGGGGTCCCAAGAGACCCAGTACTTC
cdr3_aa: CASTPWGQGSQETQYF
clone_size: many
v_call: TRBV28
j_call: TRBJ2-5
d_call: -

cdr3_nt: TGTGCCATCAGAGAAGCGGCCACAGATACGCAGTATTTT
cdr3_aa: CAIREAATDTQYF
clone_size: many
v_call: TRBV10-3
j_call: TRBJ2-3
d_call: -

cdr3_nt: TGTGCCAGCACCCGGTCAAGGAACACTGAAGCTTTCTTT
cdr3_aa: CASTRSRNTEAFF
clone_size: few
v_call: TRBV2
j_call: TRBJ1-1
d_call: -

cdr3_nt: TGCAGTGCTAGAGATACAAGTGGGCAAGAGACCCAGTACTTC
cdr3_aa: CSARDTSGQETQYF
clone_size: many
v_call: TRBV20-1
j_call: TRBJ2-5
d_call: -

cdr3_nt: TGTGCCTCCAGAGGGGGGACTGAAGCTTTCTTT
cdr3_aa: CASRGGTEAFF
clone_size: many
v_call: TRBV2
j_call: TRBJ1-1
d_call: -

cdr3_nt: TGTGCCAGCAGTTTAAAGGGTCTTGGAAGCAATCAGCCCCAGCATTTT
cdr3_aa: CASSLKGLGSNQPQHF
clone_size: many
v_call: TRBV12-3/TRBV12-4
j_call: TRBJ1-5
d_call: -

cdr3_nt: TGCAGCGTTGAACGGCCCGGCGGCAAGCTCTCCGGGGGCTACACCTTC
cdr3_aa: CSVERPGGKLSGGYTF
clone_size: many
v_call: TRBV29-1
j_call: TRBJ1-2
d_call: -

cdr3_nt: TGTGCCAGCAGCCCCATGCAGACCTCCTACGAGCAGTACTTC
cdr3_aa: CASSPMQTSYEQYF
clone_size: many
v_call: TRBV7-2
j_call: TRBJ2-7
d_call: -

cdr3_nt: TGTGCCAGCAGTTTAACCCAAATCCAGCATTTT
cdr3_aa: CASSLTQIQHF
clone_size: few
v_call: TRBV12-3/TRBV12-4
j_call: TRBJ1-5
d_call: -

cdr3_nt: TGTGCCAGCAGCAGGGGACAGGGACACACTGAAGCTTTCTTT
cdr3_aa: CASSRGQGHTEAFF
clone_size: -
v_call: TRBV7-9
j_call: TRBJ1-1
d_call: TRBD1

cdr3_nt: TGCAGCGTTGAAGATCAACGGGGCCCAACCGAGACCCAGTACTTC
cdr3_aa: CSVEDQRGPTETQYF
clone_size: few
v_call: TRBV29-1
j_call: TRBJ2-5
d_call: -

cdr3_nt: TGCAGTGCCGTGACAGGGGGCCACTACGAGCAGTACTTC
cdr3_aa: CSAVTGGHYEQYF
clone_size: -
v_call: TRBV20-1
j_call: TRBJ2-7
d_call: TRBD1

cdr3_nt: TGCAGCGTTGAAGGGGGACCTAAGACAGATACGCAGTATTTT
cdr3_aa: CSVEGGPKTDTQYF
clone_size: many
v_call: TRBV29-1
j_call: TRBJ2-3
d_call: -

cdr3_nt: TGTGCCAGCAGTTTATTTCCAGGGGTTAGCAATCAGCCCCAGCATTTT
cdr3_aa: CASSLFPGVSNQPQHF
clone_size: -
v_call: TRBV27
j_call: TRBJ1-5
d_call: -

cdr3_nt: TGCGCCAGCAGCCCGGACAGTGACCTGGGAGCTTTCTTT
cdr3_aa: CASSPDSDLGAFF
clone_size: many
v_call: TRBV5-1
j_call: TRBJ1-1
d_call: -

cdr3_nt: TGTGCCATTCAAACGGGACAGGTGAACACTGAAGCTTTCTTT
cdr3_aa: CAIQTGQVNTEAFF
clone_size: many
v_call: TRBV6-1
j_call: TRBJ1-1
d_call: TRBD1

cdr3_nt: TGTGCCAGCAGTTCCGGGACACCGAACACCGGGGAGCTGTTTTTT
cdr3_aa: CASSSGTPNTGELFF
clone_size: many
v_call: TRBV2
j_call: TRBJ2-2
d_call: -

cdr3_nt: TGTGCCAGCAGTGTGGACAGTCGGAGCTACACCTTC
cdr3_aa: CASSVDSRSYTF
clone_size: -
v_call: TRBV6-2/TRBV6-3
j_call: TRBJ1-2
d_call: -

cdr3_nt: TGTGCCAGCAGCACCTCTAGCGGCAAAAACATTCAGTACTTC
cdr3_aa: CASSTSSGKNIQYF
clone_size: few
v_call: TRBV7-8
j_call: TRBJ2-4
d_call: TRBD2

cdr3_nt: TGTGCCAGCAGCCCGGGCGGGGGGAGCACAGATACGCAGTATTTT
cdr3_aa: CASSPGGGSTDTQYF
clone_size: many
v_call: TRBV11-3
j_call: TRBJ2-3
d_call: TRBD2

cdr3_nt: TGTGCCAGCAGCTTAAGTACAACCGGGGAGCTGTTTTTT
cdr3_aa: CASSLSTTGELFF
clone_size: many
v_call: TRBV7-3
j_call: TRBJ2-2
d_call: -